These 22 T cell receptor beta chains share one sample of origin, sequenced in a study of identical twins. TCRdb reprocessed the 5' RACE reads with MiXCR, giving one entry per CDR3 protein. The repertoire includes 450,000 to 650,000 distinct CDR3 sequences, roughly 15% of them detected once, and roughly 0.42% sits in the top ten. These data were also filed under a second study, of yellow fever vaccine responses in identical twins.

Sequencing input: CD4+ T cells sorted from blood. The receptor set was obtained from a woman aged 18-29 years in good health.

This chain joins TRBV29-1 and TRBJ2-6; weak D call: TRBD2 (5 bases). Trimming pared 6 bases from V and 0 bases from J, leaving 15 bases between. There are 16 residues in the CDR3. Germline CDR1 is SQVTM and CDR2 is ANQGSEA. CDR3 region: CSVGVGLISGANVLTF. The CDR3 region has the DNA TGCAGCGTCGGGGTTGGACTGATCTCTGGGGCCAACGTCCTGACTTTC. Full variable domain (missing parts from reference TRBV29-1 and TRBJ2-6): SAVISQKPSRDICQRGTSLTIQCQVDSQVTMMFWYRQQPGQSLTLIATANQGSEATYESGFVIDKFPISRPNLTFSTLTVSNMSPEDSSIYLCSVGVGLISGANVLTFGAGSRLTVL.

The table lists this clonotype with a few counts. The gene calls are TRBV5-6 and TRBJ2-5; 7 bases align to TRBD1. CDR3 length equals 14 residues. Germline trimming cut 3 bases from V and 5 bases from J; bases unmatched to any gene: 7. Germline V lookup: CDR1 SGHDT, CDR2 YYEEEE. The CDR3 spells CASSSKDRLETQYF. CDR3 bases: TGTGCCAGCAGCTCGAAGGACAGGTTGGAGACCCAGTACTTC.

This chain joins TRBV3-1 and TRBJ2-1; 7 nucleotides line up with TRBD2. V dropped 4 bases and J dropped 4; count of bases not matched to a gene: 7. Germline assignment: CDR1 LGHDT and CDR2 YNNKEL (reference sequence). This CDR3 contains 15 residues. CDR3 sequence (DNA): TGTGCCAGCAGCCCGCGGGGGAAAGTATACAATGAGCAGTTCTTC. Protein product: CASSPRGKVYNEQFF.

This clonotype was detected only a few times. The V call is TRBV4-1, the J call TRBJ1-2, with D perhaps matching TRBD1 (5 bases). Trimming stripped 1 base from V and 5 bases from J, with 11 bases between. CDR1 and CDR2 (germline): MGHRA, YSYEKL. The CDR3 totals 14 residues. DNA of the CDR3: TGCGCCAGCAGCCAAGGGGGACGATGGTATGGCTACACCTTC. Encoded protein: CASSQGGRWYGYTF.

The chain combines TRBV18 with TRBJ1-5, with 7 positions matching TRBD1. V gave up 5 bases and J gave up 6 bases; unmatched junction bases: 4. CDR1 is KGHSH and CDR2 is LQKENI in the germline V gene. The CDR3 consists of 13 residues. The CDR3 loop is CASSGDRTQPQHF. In DNA, the CDR3 is TGTGCCAGCTCAGGGGACAGAACTCAGCCCCAGCATTTT.

V and J are TRBV5-1 and TRBJ2-7; 7 nucleotides line up with TRBD1. J gave up 0 bases and V 5 bases, and 8 bases lay outside the gene matches. The CDR3 covers 15 residues. The germline gives CDR1 SGHRS, CDR2 YFSETQ. The CDR3 coding sequence is TGCGCCAGCAGACCAAGACAGGGAAGCTCCTACGAGCAGTACTTC. Protein sequence: CASRPRQGSSYEQYF.

The CDR3 DNA reads as TGCGCCAGCAGCCCAAAGCAACCGGGAACACACGGGGAGCTGTTTTTT. Its translation: CASSPKQPGTHGELFF. J is TRBJ2-2 and V is TRBV5-1, with a possible D match to TRBD2 (5 bases). The CDR3 loop spans 16 amino acids. The germline V and J ends were trimmed by 4 bases and 7 bases, with 20 bases remaining between them. Germline CDR1 reads SGHRS; CDR2 reads YFSETQ. The full variable domain, in which reference TRBV5-1 and TRBJ2-2 provide the parts outside the CDR3, is KAGVTQTPRYLIKTRGQQVTLSCSPISGHRSVSWYQQTPGQGLQFLFEYFSETQRNKGNFPGRFSGRQFSNSRSEMNVSTLELGDSALYLCASSPKQPGTHGELFFGEGSRLTVL.

Only a few counts were recorded for this clonotype. The chain combines TRBV10-3 with TRBJ2-5; D is possibly TRBD1 (6 bases). This CDR3 comprises 16 residues. Germline V gene lookup returns CDR1 ENHRY and CDR2 SYGVKD. The ends were cut back, 3 bases at V and 0 bases at J, with 14 bases in the middle. DNA for the CDR3: TGTGCCATCAGTGACCCTCGGGACACATACCAAGAGACCCAGTACTTC. This sequence encodes CAISDPRDTYQETQYF.

This clonotype has a single count. A read error may account for a junction end that differs from germline. The rearrangement links TRBV5-6 to TRBJ1-6; perhaps TRBD1 as D (5 bases). The germline gives CDR1 SGHDT, CDR2 YYEEEE. The length of the CDR3 is 14 residues. The CDR3 sequence: CASSERQLTSPIHF. The DNA of the CDR3 is TGTGCCAGCAGCGAGAGACAGCTAACTTCACCCATCCACTTT.

This clonotype has a handful of counts. The gene calls are TRBV28 and TRBJ1-2; TRBD1 matches 10 bases. This CDR3 has 16 residues. Germline values: CDR1 MDHEN, CDR2 SYDVKM. The trim removed 10 bases at V and 0 bases at J, leaving 11 bases unmatched. In DNA form, the CDR3 reads TGTGCCACCTCCCGGGGGACAGGGGCTACTAACTATGGCTACACCTTC. Translation: CATSRGTGATNYGYTF.

The CDR3 region is CASSLDPGTTKYEQYF. The CDR3 DNA reads TGTGCCAGCAGCTTGGACCCCGGGACTACCAAATACGAGCAGTACTTC. The genes are TRBV5-5 and TRBJ2-7; 7 bases are shared with TRBD2. The CDR3 spans 16 residues. Germline lookup yields CDR1 SGHKS and CDR2 YYEKEE (reference sequence). V lost 0 bases and J lost 4; bases outside the gene matches: 10.

V and J are TRBV21-1 and TRBJ2-2; the table names TRBD2, a call not compared with the DNA. TRBV21-1 is classified as a pseudogene. The CDR3 totals 15 residues. DNA of the CDR3: TGTGCCAGCAGCGCCGTGGGAGGGTCGGGCGGGGAGCTGTTTTTT. Translating it yields CASSAVGGSGGELFF.

This clonotype was recorded a few times. J is TRBJ2-7 and V is TRBV29-1; perhaps TRBD2 as D (5 bases). The CDR3 runs to 12 residues. Germline loops: CDR1 SQVTM, CDR2 ANQGSEA. V gave up 5 bases and J gave up 3 bases, with 11 bases separating them. DNA for the CDR3: TGCAGCGTTTCCCCGGGGAACTACGAGCAGTACTTC. As protein: CSVSPGNYEQYF.

J is TRBJ2-3 and V is TRBV27; tentatively, D is TRBD2 (6 bases). This CDR3 comprises 15 residues. Germline assignment: CDR1 MNHEY and CDR2 SMNVEV (reference sequence). Trimming removed 2 bases at V and 1 base at J, with 10 bases between. The CDR3, as DNA: TGTGCCAGCAGTTTAATCGCTAGCGGCACAGATACGCAGTATTTT. Translated, it gives CASSLIASGTDTQYF.

There are a few counts of this clonotype. The V gene is TRBV2, the J gene TRBJ2-7; D call uncertain. Between the trimmed V and J ends, which lost 2 bases and 2 bases, there was a span of 10 bases. The length of the CDR3 is 14 residues. Germline assignment: CDR1 SNHLY and CDR2 FYNNEI. The CDR3 DNA sequence: TGTGCCAGCAGTGAACCTAACAGACCCTACGAGCAGTACGTC. Its protein is CASSEPNRPYEQYV.

This clonotype was recorded a few times. V gene TRBV10-3 combines with J gene TRBJ2-7; the match to TRBD2 covers 8 bases. Germline loops: CDR1 ENHRY, CDR2 SYGVKD. This CDR3 is built from 15 residues. Unmatched junction bases numbered 9, after V lost 4 bases and J lost 4 bases. This CDR3 is CAISGGTREWYEQYF. The CDR3 nucleotides read TGTGCCATCAGTGGTGGGACTAGAGAGTGGTACGAGCAGTACTTC.

Only a few counts were recorded for this clonotype. The rearrangement links TRBV9 to TRBJ2-5; the D gene is possibly TRBD1 (6 bases). Germline CDR1 and CDR2: SGDLS and YYNGEE. V gave up 4 bases and J gave up 8 bases, with 24 bases separating them. The CDR3 length is 16 residues. The DNA of the CDR3 is TGTGCCAGCAGCTCCCAAACCGGGACACTTTCTGGTACCCAGTACTTC. It specifies CASSSQTGTLSGTQYF.

This chain uses TRBV2 with TRBJ2-1; D is perhaps TRBD1 or TRBD2 (5 bases each). CDR1 SNHLY and CDR2 FYNNEI come from the germline V gene. The V end lost 7 bases, the J end lost 13 bases, and 20 bases lay between the germline ends. The CDR3 has 13 amino acids. CDR3 loop: CASMRSGGTDQFF. The CDR3 DNA reads as TGTGCCAGCATGCGCTCCGGTGGGACCGATCAGTTCTTC.

This chain joins TRBV9 and TRBJ1-6; 7 nucleotides match TRBD1. Germline lookup yields CDR1 SGDLS and CDR2 YYNGEE. Unmatched junction bases numbered 7, after V lost 0 bases and J lost 10 bases. The CDR3 runs 15 residues. DNA of the CDR3: TGTGCCAGCAGCGTAGCTGAGACAGGGAGGTCACCCCTCCACTTT. Encoded protein: CASSVAETGRSPLHF.

This chain joins TRBV5-1 and TRBJ2-3, with D possibly being TRBD2 (6 bases). Germline assignment: CDR1 SGHRS and CDR2 YFSETQ. The ends were cut back, 4 bases at V and 3 bases at J, with 15 bases in the middle. This CDR3 spans 15 amino acids. CDR3 region: CASSRLGGETDTQYF. The CDR3 DNA is TGCGCCAGCAGCCGCTTAGGAGGGGAGACAGATACGCAGTATTTT.

This clonotype was seen more than once but under ten times. The chain joins TRBV5-5 to TRBJ2-3; possible D gene TRBD1, 5 bases. The CDR3 covers 16 residues. Trimming pared 0 bases from V and 2 bases from J, leaving 13 bases between. Germline V gene sequence: CDR1 SGHKS, CDR2 YYEKEE (reference sequence). The CDR3 sequence is CASSLVPGYSTDTQYF. As DNA, the CDR3 is TGTGCCAGCAGCTTGGTGCCAGGGTATTCCACAGATACGCAGTATTTT.

The CDR3, as DNA: TGTGCCAGCCACCTGGGTAGCGGGAGCCCTACCGGGGAGCTGTTTTTT. Translation: CASHLGSGSPTGELFF. The V gene is TRBV9, the J gene TRBJ2-2; 9 nucleotides agree with TRBD2. The junction had 12 bases not matched to a gene; V was cut back by 7 bases and J by 5 bases. The CDR3 is 16 residues long. Germline V gives CDR1 SGDLS, CDR2 YYNGEE.